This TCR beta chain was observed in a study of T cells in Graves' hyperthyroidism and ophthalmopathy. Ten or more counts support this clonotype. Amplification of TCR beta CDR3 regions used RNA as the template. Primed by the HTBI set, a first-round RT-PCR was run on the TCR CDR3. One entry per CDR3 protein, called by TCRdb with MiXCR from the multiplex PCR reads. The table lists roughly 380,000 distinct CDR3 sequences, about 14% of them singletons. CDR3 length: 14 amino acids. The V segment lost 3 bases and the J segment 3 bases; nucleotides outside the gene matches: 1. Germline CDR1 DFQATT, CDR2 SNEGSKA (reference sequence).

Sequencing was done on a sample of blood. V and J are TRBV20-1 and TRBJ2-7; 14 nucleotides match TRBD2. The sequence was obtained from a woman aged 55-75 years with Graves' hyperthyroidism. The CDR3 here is CSARTSGRGYEQYF. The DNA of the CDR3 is TGCAGTGCTAGGACTAGCGGGAGGGGCTACGAGCAGTACTTC.